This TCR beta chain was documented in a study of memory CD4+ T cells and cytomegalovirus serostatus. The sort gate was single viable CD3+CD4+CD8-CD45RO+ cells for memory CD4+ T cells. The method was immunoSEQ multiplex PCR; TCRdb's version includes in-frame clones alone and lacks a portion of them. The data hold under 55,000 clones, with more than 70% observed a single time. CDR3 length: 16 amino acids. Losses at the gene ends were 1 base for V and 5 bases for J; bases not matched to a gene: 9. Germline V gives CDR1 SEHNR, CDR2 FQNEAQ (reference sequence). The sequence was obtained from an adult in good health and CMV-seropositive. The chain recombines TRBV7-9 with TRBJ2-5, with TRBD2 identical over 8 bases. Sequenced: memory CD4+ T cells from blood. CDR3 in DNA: TGTGCCAGCAGCTTAGGCGCGCGGGGGGTCGGGGAGACCCAGTACTTC. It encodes CASSLGARGVGETQYF.